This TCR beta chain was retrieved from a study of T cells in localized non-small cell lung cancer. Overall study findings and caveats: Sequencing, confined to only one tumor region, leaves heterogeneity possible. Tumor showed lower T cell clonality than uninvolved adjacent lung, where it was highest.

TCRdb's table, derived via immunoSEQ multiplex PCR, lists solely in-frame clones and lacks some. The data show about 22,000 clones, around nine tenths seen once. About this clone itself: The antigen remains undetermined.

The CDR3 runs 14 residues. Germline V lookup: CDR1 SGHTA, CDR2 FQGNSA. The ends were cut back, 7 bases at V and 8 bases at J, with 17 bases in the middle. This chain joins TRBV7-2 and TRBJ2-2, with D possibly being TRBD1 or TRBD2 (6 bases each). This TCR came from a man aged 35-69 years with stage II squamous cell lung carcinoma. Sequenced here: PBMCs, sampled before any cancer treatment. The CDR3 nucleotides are TGTGCCAGCACCCTGAGGGGGGCAGTGGGGGAGCTGTTTTTT. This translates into CASTLRGAVGELFF.